This TCR beta chain appears in the sequencing data of a study of vaccination effects on CD4 cells after COVID-19. Points from the study as a whole: Early timepoints after infection were absent, and convalescent patients were few in the study. Long after vaccination, the clones induced by infection and by vaccine shrank markedly in size.

This clone was detected only a few times. Antigen specificity is unknown. Viral peptide pools were used in the ViraFEST assay to expand antigen-specific CD4+ T cells, and sequencing came afterward. Isolation of CD4+ T cells took place after 10 days of culture. Nucleocapsid antibodies stayed negative before and after vaccination, showing no earlier SARS-CoV-2 infection. Cultivation was performed at two million PBMC per well with roughly 9.1 IU/ml IL-2 and roughly 9.3 ug/ml peptides added. Some clones are missing from TCRdb's copy, which holds only in-frame ones; the method was immunoSEQ multiplex PCR. Found here are roughly 35,000 clones, less than 80% of them singletons; the top ten hold under 30%. Germline CDR1 is SEHNR and CDR2 is FQNEAQ (reference sequence). CDR3 length equals 16 residues. The germline V and J ends were trimmed by 5 bases and 0 bases, with 14 bases remaining between them.

V and J are TRBV7-9 and TRBJ2-1; D could derive from TRBD1 or TRBD2 (5 bases each). The material sequenced was CD4+ T cells from PBMCs cultured with HCoV-OC43 spike peptides, taken before COVID-19 vaccination. The subset: HCoV-OC43 spike overlapping peptide pool stimulation. The sequence was collected from a human donor who received a COVID-19 vaccine. CDR3 sequence (DNA): TGTGCCAGCAGCCCCCTAGGGGCGGGCTCCTACAATGAGCAGTTCTTC. It codes for CASSPLGAGSYNEQFF.